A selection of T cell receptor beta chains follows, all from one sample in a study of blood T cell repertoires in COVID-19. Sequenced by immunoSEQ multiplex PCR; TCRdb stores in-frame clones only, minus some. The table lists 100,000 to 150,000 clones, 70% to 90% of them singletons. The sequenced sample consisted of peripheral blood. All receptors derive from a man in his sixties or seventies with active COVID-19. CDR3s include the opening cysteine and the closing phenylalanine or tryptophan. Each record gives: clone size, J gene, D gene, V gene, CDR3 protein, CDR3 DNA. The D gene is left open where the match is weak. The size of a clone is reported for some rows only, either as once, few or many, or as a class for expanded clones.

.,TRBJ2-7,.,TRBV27,CASSWTDAYEQYF,TGTGCCAGCAGTTGGACAGACGCCTACGAGCAGTACTTC
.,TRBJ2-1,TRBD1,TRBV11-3,CASSLRTGIDEQFF,TGTGCCAGCAGCCTCAGGACAGGGATAGATGAGCAGTTCTTC
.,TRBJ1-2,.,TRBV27,CASSDIGRGPNYGYTF,TGTGCCAGCAGTGATATCGGGCGGGGACCCAACTATGGCTACACCTTC
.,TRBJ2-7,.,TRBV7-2,CASSRASSGPPYEQYF,TGTGCCAGCAGCCGCGCCTCGAGCGGACCACCCTACGAGCAGTACTTC
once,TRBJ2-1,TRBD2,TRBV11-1,CASSLKASGYNEQFF,TGTGCCAGCAGCTTAAAGGCTAGCGGGTACAATGAGCAGTTCTTC
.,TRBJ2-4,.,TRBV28,CASSLEPGKNIQYF,TGTGCCAGCAGTTTAGAGCCTGGCAAAAACATTCAGTACTTC
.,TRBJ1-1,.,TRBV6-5,CASSYGGLTNTEAFF,TGTGCCAGCAGTTACGGGGGACTAACGAACACTGAAGCTTTCTTT
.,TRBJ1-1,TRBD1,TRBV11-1,CASSLAGQDWENTEAFF,TGTGCCAGCAGCTTAGCGGGACAGGATTGGGAGAACACTGAAGCTTTCTTT
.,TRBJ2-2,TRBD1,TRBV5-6,CASSWTGGQTGELFF,TGTGCCAGCAGCTGGACAGGGGGTCAGACCGGGGAGCTGTTTTTT
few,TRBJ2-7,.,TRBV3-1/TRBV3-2,CASSQGGAQYF,TGTGCCAGCAGTCAGGGCGGAGCACAGTACTTC
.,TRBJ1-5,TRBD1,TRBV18,CASSPPTGAEFQPQHF,TGTGCCAGCTCACCTCCGACAGGGGCCGAGTTTCAGCCCCAGCATTTT
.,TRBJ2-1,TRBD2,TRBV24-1,CATSDLSGSSYNEQFF,TGTGCCACCAGTGATTTGAGCGGGAGCAGCTACAATGAGCAGTTCTTC
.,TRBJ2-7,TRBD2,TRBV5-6,CASSSDSGRGDEQYF,TGTGCCAGCAGCTCCGATAGCGGGAGGGGCGACGAGCAGTACTTC
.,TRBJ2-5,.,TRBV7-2,CASSLDSVTRDQETQYF,TGTGCCAGCAGCTTAGATTCTGTGACCCGGGACCAAGAGACCCAGTACTTC
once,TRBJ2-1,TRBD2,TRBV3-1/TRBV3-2,CASSQDLSRGRSYEQFF,TGTGCCAGCAGCCAAGACCTTAGCCGCGGGAGGTCCTATGAGCAGTTCTTC